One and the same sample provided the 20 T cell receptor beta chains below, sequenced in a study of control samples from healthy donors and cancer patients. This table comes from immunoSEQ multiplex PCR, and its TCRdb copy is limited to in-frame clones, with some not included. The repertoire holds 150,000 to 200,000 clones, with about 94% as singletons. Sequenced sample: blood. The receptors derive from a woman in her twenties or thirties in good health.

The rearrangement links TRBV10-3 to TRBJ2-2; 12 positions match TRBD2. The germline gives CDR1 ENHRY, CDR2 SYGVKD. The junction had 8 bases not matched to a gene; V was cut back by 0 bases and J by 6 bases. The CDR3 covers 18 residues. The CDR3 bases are TGTGCCATCAGTGAGTCCCTAGCGGGAGGGCCAGTCGCCGGGGAGCTGTTTTTT. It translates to CAISESLAGGPVAGELFF.

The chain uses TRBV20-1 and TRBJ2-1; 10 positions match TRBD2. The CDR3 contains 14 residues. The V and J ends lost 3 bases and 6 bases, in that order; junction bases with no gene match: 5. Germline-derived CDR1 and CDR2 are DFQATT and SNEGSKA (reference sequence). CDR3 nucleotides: TGCAGTGCTAGTGTCGGACTAGCGGCCAATGAGCAGTTCTTC. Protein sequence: CSASVGLAANEQFF.

CDR3 in amino acids: CASSLGQGYGYTF. DNA of the CDR3: TGTGCCAGCAGTCTCGGACAGGGCTATGGCTACACCTTC. This chain uses TRBV25-1 with TRBJ1-2, with 8 bases that match TRBD1. J lost 4 bases, V lost 5 bases, and 3 bases had no gene match. The germline V gene encodes CDR1 MGHDK and CDR2 SYGVNS. There are 13 residues in the CDR3.

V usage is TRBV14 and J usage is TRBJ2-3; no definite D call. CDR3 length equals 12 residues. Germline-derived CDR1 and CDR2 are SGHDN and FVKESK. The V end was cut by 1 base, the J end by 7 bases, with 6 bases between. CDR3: CASSQGLNTQYF. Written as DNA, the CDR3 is TGTGCCAGCAGCCAAGGACTCAATACGCAGTATTTT.

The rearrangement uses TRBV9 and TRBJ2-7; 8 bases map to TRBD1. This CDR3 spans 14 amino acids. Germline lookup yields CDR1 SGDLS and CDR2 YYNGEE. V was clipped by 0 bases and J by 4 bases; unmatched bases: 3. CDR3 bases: TGTGCCAGCAGCGTAGGGACAGGGTGGTACGAGCAGTACTTC. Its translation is CASSVGTGWYEQYF. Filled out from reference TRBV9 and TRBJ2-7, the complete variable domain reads DSGVTQTPKHLITATGQRVTLRCSPRSGDLSVYWYQQSLDQGLQFLIQYYNGEERAKGNILERFSAQQFPDLHSELNLSSLELGDSALYFCASSVGTGWYEQYFGPGTRLTVT.

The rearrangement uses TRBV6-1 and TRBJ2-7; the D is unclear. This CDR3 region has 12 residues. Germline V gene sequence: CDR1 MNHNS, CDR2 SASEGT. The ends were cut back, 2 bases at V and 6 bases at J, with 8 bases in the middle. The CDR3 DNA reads TGTGCCAGCAGTGAAAGCAGCGTCGAGCAGTACTTC. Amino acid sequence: CASSESSVEQYF.

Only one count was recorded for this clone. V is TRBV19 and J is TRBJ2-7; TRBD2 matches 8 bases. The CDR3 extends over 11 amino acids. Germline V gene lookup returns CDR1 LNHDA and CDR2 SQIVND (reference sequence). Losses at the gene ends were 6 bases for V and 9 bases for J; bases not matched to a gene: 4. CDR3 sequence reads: CASRTSEGQYF. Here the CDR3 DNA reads TGTGCCAGTAGGACTAGCGAAGGGCAGTACTTC.

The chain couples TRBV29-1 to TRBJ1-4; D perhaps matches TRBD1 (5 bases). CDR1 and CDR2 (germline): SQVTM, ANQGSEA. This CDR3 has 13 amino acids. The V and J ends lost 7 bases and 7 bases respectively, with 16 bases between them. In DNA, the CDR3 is TGCAGCGCCGGGGGTCCTGGGGGTGAAAAACTGTTTTTT. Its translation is CSAGGPGGEKLFF.

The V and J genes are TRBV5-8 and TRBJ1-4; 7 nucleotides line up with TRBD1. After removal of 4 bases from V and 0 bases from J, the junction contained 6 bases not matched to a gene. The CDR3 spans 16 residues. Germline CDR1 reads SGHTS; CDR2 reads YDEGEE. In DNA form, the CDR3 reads TGTGCCAGCAGCACGGGACAGCCGGCAACTAATGAAAAACTGTTTTTT. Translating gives CASSTGQPATNEKLFF.

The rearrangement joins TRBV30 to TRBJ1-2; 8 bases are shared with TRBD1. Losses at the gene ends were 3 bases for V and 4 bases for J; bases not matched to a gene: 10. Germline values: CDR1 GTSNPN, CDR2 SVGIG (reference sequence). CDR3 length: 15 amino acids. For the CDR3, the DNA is TGTGCCTGGAGATTTACGGGACAGGCGTTCTATGGCTACACCTTC. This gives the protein CAWRFTGQAFYGYTF.

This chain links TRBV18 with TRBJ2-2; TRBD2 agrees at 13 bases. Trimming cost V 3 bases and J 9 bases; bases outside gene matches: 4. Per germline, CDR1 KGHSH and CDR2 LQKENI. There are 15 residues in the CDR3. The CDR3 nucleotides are TGTGCCAGCTCACCCGGACTAGCGGGAGCCAGGGAGCTGTTTTTT. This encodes CASSPGLAGARELFF.

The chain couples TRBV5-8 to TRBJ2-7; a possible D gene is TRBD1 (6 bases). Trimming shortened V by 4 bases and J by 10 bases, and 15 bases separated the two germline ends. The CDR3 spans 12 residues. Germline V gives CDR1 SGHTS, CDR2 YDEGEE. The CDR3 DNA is TGTGCCAGCAGCCCCTCGGAACAGGGACAGTACTTC. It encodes CASSPSEQGQYF.

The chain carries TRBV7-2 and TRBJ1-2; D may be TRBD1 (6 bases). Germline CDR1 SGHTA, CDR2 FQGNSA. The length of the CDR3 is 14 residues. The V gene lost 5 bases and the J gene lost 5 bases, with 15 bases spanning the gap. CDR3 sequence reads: CASSLDPGAYGYTF. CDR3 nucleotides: TGTGCCAGCAGCCTGGATCCGGGGGCTTATGGCTACACCTTC.

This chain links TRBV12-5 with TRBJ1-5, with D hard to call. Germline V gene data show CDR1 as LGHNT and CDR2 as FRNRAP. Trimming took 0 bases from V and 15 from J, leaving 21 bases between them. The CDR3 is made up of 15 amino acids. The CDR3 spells CASGLVAGFRHTWHF. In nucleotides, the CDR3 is TGTGCTAGTGGTTTGGTAGCGGGGTTTAGGCATACGTGGCATTTT.

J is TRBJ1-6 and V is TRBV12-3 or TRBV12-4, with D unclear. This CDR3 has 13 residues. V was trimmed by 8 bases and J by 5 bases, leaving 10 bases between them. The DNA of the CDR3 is TGTGCCAGCCTCCGGTGGAATAATTCACCCCTCCACTTT. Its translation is CASLRWNNSPLHF.

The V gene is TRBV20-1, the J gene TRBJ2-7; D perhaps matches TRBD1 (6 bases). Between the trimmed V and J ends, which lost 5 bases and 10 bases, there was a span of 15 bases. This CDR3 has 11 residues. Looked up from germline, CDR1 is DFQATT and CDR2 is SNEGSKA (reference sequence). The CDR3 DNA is TGCAGTGCTTCAGGGGAGTACTACCAGTACTTC. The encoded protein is CSASGEYYQYF.

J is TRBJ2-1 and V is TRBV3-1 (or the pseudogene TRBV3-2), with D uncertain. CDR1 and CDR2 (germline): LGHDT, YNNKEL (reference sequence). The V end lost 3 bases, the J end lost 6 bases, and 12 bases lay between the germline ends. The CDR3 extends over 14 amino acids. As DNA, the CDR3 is TGTGCCAGCAGCCAGGGTAGCCCCCTCAATGAGCAGTTCTTC. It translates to CASSQGSPLNEQFF.

The chain's CDR3 is CASSLGRVQPQHF. The CDR3, as DNA: TGTGCCAGCAGTTTAGGGAGAGTTCAGCCCCAGCATTTT. The chain uses TRBV27 and TRBJ1-5, with D uncertain. V lost 2 bases, J lost 6 bases, and 8 bases lay in between. Germline V gives CDR1 MNHEY, CDR2 SMNVEV (reference sequence). This CDR3 has 13 amino acids.

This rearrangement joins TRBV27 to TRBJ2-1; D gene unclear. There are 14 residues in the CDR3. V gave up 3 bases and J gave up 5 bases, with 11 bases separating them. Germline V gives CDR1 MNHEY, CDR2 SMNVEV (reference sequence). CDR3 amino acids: CASSFFLGDNEQFF. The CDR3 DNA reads TGTGCCAGCAGTTTCTTCCTAGGAGACAATGAGCAGTTCTTC.

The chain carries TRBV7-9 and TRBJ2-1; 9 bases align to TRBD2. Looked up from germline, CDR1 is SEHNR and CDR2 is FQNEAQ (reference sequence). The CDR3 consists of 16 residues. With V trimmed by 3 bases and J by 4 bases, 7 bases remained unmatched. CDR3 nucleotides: TGTGCCAGCAGCTTGGCGGGAGGGGGGGTATACAATGAGCAGTTCTTC. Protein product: CASSLAGGGVYNEQFF. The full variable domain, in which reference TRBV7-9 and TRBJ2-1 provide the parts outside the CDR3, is DTGVSQNPRHKITKRGQNVTFRCDPISEHNRLYWYRQTLGQGPEFLTYFQNEAQLEKSRLLSDRFSAERPKGSFSTLEIQRTEQGDSAMYLCASSLAGGGVYNEQFFGPGTRLTVL.